The clone carrying this T cell receptor beta chain has just a few counts. J lost 10 bases, V lost 2 bases, and 6 bases had no gene match. The CDR3 runs to 14 residues. Germline values: CDR1 DFQATT, CDR2 SNEGSKA (reference sequence). Each TCR beta cDNA library carried unique molecular identifiers. TCRdb used MiXCR to reprocess the PCR reads, holding one entry per CDR3 protein. The sample lists about 160,000 distinct CDR3 sequences; about 37% were seen once. This specimen comes from a study of post-analysis software for immune sequencing data. Study-level background: The cohort encompassed relapsing-remitting, secondary progressive and progressive-relapsing multiple sclerosis disease courses.

The sequence was collected from a girl aged 5-17 years with multiple sclerosis. The chain recombines TRBV20-1 with TRBJ2-1, with TRBD2 identical over 12 bases. The sequencing used blood, collected after autologous hematopoietic stem cell transplantation. The CDR3 region has the DNA TGCAGTGCTAGAAGACTAGCGGGAGTCGGAGAGCAGTTCTTC. It translates to CSARRLAGVGEQFF.